The present entry profiles one T cell receptor beta chain with its context. Produced via immunoSEQ multiplex PCR; TCRdb's table is partial and in-frame only. Of roughly 200,000 clones in the sample, around 83% were seen once. The data were taken from a study of blood T cell repertoires in COVID-19. Germline CDR1 and CDR2: SGDLS and YYNGEE. This CDR3 contains 17 residues. V lost 0 bases and J lost 2; bases outside the gene matches: 3. The receptor was derived from a man in his forties or fifties with active or convalescent COVID-19. Specimen: peripheral blood. This chain connects TRBV9 to TRBJ1-4, with 11 bases lining up with TRBD1. CDR3 in DNA: TGTGCCAGCAGCGTAGGAGGACAGGGGGCGACTAATGAAAAACTGTTTTTT. Its translation: CASSVGGQGATNEKLFF.